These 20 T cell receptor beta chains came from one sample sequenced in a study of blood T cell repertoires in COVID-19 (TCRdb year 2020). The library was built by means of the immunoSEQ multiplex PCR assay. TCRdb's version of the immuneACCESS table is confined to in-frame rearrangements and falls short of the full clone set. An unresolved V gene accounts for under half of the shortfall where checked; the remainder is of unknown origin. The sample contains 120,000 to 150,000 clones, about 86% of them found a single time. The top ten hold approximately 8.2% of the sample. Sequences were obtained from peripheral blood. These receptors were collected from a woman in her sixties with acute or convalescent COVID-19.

The CDR3 loop reads CASSFGGTGELFF. For the CDR3, the DNA is TGTGCCAGCAGCTTCGGGGGGACCGGGGAGCTGTTTTTT. This sequence joins TRBV7-3 and TRBJ2-2, with 7 bases aligning to TRBD2. V dropped 3 bases and J dropped 5; count of bases not matched to a gene: 0. The CDR3 runs to 13 residues. Germline CDR1 and CDR2: SGHTA and FQGTGA.

The chain's CDR3 is CASSPGQGNYEQYF. CDR3 nucleotides: TGTGCCAGCTCACCAGGACAGGGGAACTACGAGCAGTACTTC. V gene TRBV18 combines with J gene TRBJ2-7, with TRBD1 matching over 9 bases. Germline CDR1 reads KGHSH; CDR2 reads LQKENI. Trimming cost V 2 bases and J 3 bases; bases outside gene matches: 2. The CDR3 extends over 14 amino acids.

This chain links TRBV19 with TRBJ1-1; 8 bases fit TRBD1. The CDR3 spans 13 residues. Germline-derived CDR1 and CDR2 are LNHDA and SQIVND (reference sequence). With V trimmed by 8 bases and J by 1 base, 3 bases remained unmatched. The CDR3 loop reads CASSTGENTEAFF. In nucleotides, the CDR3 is TGTGCCAGTTCGACAGGGGAGAACACTGAAGCTTTCTTT.

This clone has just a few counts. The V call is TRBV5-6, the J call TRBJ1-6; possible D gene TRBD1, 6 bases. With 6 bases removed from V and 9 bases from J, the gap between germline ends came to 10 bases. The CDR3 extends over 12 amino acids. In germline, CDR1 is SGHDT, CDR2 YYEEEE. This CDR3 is CASTTGFSPLHF. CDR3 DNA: TGTGCCAGCACTACAGGGTTTTCACCCCTCCACTTT.

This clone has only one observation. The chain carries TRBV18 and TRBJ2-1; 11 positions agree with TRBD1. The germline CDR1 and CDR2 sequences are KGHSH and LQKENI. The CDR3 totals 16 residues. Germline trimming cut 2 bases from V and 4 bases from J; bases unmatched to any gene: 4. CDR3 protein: CASSPSGTGGYNEQFF. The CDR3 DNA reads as TGTGCCAGCTCACCATCCGGGACAGGGGGTTACAATGAGCAGTTCTTC.

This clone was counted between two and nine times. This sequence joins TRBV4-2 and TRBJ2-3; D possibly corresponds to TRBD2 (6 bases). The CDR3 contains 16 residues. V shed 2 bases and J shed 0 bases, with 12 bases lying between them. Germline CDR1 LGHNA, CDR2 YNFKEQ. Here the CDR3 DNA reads TGTGCCAGCAGCCAAACCGCCGGGACTAGCACAGATACGCAGTATTTT. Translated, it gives CASSQTAGTSTDTQYF.

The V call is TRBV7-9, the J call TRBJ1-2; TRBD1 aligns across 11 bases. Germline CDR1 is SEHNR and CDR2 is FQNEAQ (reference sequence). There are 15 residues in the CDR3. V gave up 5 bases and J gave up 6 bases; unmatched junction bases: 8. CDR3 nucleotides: TGTGCCAGCAGCCGGACAGGGGGCGAGGCTAATGGCTACACCTTC. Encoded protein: CASSRTGGEANGYTF.

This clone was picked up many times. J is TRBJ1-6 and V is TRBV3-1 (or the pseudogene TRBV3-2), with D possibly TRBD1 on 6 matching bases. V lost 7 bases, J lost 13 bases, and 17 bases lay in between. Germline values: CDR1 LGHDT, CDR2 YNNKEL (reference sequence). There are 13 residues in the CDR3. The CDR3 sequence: CASTPGAGDPLHF. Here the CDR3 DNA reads TGTGCCAGCACACCCGGGGCAGGGGATCCCCTCCACTTT.

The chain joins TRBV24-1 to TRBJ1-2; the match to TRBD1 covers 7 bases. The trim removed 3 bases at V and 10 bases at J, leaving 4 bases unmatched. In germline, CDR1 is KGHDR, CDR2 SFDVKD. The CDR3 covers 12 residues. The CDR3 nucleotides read TGTGCCACCAGTGATCTGACAGGGCCCTACACCTTC. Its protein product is CATSDLTGPYTF.

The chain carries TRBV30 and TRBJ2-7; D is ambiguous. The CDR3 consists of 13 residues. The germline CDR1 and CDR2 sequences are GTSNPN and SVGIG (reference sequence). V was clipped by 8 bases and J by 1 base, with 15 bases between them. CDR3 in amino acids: CATERSKSYEQYF. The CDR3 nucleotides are TGTGCCACCGAACGGTCCAAGTCCTACGAGCAGTACTTC.

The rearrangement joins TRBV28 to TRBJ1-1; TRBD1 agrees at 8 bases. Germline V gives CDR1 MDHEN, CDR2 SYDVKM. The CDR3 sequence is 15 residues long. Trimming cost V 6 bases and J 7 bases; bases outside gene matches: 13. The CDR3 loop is CASSSPSGGAGEAFF. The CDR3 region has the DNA TGTGCCAGCAGCTCCCCTTCAGGGGGCGCGGGTGAAGCTTTCTTT.

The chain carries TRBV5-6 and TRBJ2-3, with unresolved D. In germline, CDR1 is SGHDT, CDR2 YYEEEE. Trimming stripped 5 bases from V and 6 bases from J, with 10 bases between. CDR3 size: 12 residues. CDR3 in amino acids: CASRRGADTQYF. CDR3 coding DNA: TGTGCCAGCAGAAGAGGAGCCGATACGCAGTATTTT.

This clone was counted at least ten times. CDR3 DNA sequence: TGTGCCAGCAGCTTAGCTGAAGCCAACACTGAAGCTTTCTTT. Translated: CASSLAEANTEAFF. The rearrangement uses TRBV7-9 and TRBJ1-1; D remains ambiguous. The CDR3 totals 14 residues. V was pared by 0 bases and J by 2 bases, with 7 bases between. Per germline, CDR1 SEHNR and CDR2 FQNEAQ (reference sequence).

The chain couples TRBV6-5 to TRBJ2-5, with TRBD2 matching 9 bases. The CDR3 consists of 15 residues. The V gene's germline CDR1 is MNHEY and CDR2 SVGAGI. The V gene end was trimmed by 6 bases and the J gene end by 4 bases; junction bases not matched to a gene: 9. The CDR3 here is CASSDLAGIGETQYF. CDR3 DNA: TGTGCCAGCAGCGACCTAGCGGGGATAGGAGAGACCCAGTACTTC.

The CDR3 region has the DNA TGTGCCAGCAGCTTCGACAATGAGCAGTTCTTC. Translated: CASSFDNEQFF. This rearrangement joins TRBV6-2 or TRBV6-3 to TRBJ2-1; D remains ambiguous. Per the germline V gene, CDR1 is MNHEY and CDR2 is SVGEGT. The CDR3 loop spans 11 amino acids. Trimming pared 6 bases from V and 5 bases from J, leaving 5 bases between.

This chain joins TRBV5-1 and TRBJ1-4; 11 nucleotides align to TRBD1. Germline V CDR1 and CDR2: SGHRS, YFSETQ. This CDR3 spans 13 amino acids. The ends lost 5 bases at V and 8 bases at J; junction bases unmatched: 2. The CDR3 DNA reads TGCGCCAGCAGACGGGACAGGGGGGAAAAACTGTTTTTT. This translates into CASRRDRGEKLFF.

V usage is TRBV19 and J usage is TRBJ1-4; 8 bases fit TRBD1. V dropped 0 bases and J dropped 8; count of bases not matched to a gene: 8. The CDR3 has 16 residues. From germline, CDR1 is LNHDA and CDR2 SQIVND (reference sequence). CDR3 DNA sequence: TGTGCCAGTAGTATAGATGCCGGACAGGGACGCGAAAAACTGTTTTTT. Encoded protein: CASSIDAGQGREKLFF.

As DNA, the CDR3 is TGTGCCAGCAGTCAGACAGAGGATAGCAATCAGCCCCAGCATTTT. Its protein product is CASSQTEDSNQPQHF. The rearrangement links TRBV27 to TRBJ1-5, with D possibly matching TRBD1 (5 bases). The ends were cut back, 5 bases at V and 0 bases at J, with 11 bases in the middle. The CDR3 is 15 amino acids. Per the germline V gene, CDR1 is MNHEY and CDR2 is SMNVEV (reference sequence).

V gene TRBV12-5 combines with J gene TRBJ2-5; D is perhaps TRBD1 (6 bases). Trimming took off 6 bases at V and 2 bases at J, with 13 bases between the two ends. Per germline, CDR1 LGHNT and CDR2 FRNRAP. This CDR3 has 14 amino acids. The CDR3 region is CASGPGTIQETQYF. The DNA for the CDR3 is TGTGCTAGTGGGCCAGGGACAATACAAGAGACCCAGTACTTC.

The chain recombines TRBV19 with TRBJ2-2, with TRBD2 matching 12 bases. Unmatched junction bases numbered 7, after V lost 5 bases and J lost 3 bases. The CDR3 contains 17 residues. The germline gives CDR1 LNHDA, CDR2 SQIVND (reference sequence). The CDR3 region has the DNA TGTGCCAGTAGTCGGGCTAGCGGGGGGGCCGACACCGGGGAGCTGTTTTTT. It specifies CASSRASGGADTGELFF.